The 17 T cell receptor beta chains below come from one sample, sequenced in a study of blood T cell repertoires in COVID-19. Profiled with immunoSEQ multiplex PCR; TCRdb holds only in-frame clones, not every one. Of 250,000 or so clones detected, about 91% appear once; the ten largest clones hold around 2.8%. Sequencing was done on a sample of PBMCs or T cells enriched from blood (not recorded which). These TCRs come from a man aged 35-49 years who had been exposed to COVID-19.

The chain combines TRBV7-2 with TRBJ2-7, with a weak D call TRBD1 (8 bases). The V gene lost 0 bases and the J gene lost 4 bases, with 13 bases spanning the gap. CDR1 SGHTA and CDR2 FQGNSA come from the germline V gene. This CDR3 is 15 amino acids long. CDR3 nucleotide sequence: TGTGCCAGCAGCTTAGCCACAGGGGGAGGGTACGAGCAGTACTTC. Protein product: CASSLATGGGYEQYF.

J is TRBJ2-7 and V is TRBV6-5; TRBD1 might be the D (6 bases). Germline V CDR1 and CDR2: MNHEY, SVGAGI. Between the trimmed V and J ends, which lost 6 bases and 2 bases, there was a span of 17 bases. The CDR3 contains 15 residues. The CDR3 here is CASSSIRTVAYEQYF. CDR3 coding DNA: TGTGCCAGCAGCTCAATTAGGACAGTTGCCTACGAGCAGTACTTC.

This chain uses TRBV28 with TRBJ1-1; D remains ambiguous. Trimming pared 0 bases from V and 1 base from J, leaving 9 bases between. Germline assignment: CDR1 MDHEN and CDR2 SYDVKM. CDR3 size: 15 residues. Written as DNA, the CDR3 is TGTGCCAGCAGTTTATGGTCGGGAAGGAACACTGAAGCTTTCTTT. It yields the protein CASSLWSGRNTEAFF.

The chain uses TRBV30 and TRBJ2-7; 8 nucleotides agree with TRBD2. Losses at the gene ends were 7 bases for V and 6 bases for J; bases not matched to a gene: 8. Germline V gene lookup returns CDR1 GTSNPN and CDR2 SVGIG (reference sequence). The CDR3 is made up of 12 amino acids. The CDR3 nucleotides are TGTGCCTCCGCGGGAGGCGGGCTCGAGCAGTACTTC. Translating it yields CASAGGGLEQYF. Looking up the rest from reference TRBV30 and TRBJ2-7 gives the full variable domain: SQTIHQWPATLVQPVGSPLSLECTVEGTSNPNLYWYRQAAGRGLQLLFYSVGIGQISSEVPQNLSASRPQDRQFILSSKKLLLSDSGFYLCASAGGGLEQYFGPGTRLTVT.

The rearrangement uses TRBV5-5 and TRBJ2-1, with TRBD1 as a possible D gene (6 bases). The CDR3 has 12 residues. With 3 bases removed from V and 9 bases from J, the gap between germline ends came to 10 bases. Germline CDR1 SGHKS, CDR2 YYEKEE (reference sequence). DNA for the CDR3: TGTGCCAGCAGCTGGGACAAGGTTGAGCAGTTCTTC. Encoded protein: CASSWDKVEQFF. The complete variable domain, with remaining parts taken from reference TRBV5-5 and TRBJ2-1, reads DAGVTQSPTHLIKTRGQQVTLRCSPISGHKSVSWYQQVLGQGPQFIFQYYEKEERGRGNFPDRFSARQFPNYSSELNVNALLLGDSALYLCASSWDKVEQFFGPGTRLTVL.

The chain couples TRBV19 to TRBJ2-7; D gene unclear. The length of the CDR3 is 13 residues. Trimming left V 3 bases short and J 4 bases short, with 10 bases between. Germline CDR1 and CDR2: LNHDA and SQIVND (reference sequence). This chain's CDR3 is CASSIELLYEQYF. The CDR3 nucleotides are TGTGCCAGTAGTATCGAACTGCTATACGAGCAGTACTTC.

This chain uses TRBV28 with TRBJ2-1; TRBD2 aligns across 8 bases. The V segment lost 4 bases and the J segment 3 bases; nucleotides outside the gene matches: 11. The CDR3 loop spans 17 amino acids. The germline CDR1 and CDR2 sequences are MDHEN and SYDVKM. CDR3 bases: TGTGCCAGCAGTTCCACGATCAGCGGGAGAGGCTACAATGAGCAGTTCTTC. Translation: CASSSTISGRGYNEQFF.

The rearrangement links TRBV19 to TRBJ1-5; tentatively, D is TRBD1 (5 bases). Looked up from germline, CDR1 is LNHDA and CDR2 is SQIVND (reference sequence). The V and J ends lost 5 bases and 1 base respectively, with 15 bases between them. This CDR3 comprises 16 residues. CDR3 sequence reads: CASSSGPGESNQPQHF. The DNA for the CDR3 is TGTGCCAGTAGTTCTGGGCCGGGGGAAAGCAATCAGCCCCAGCATTTT.

For the CDR3, the DNA is TGTGCCAGCTCTTATTCCACAGATACGCAGTATTTT. It is translated as CASSYSTDTQYF. The chain is built from TRBV18 and TRBJ2-3; D is ambiguous. Trimming pared 6 bases from V and 2 bases from J, leaving 6 bases between. Germline CDR1 and CDR2: KGHSH and LQKENI. The CDR3 has 12 residues.

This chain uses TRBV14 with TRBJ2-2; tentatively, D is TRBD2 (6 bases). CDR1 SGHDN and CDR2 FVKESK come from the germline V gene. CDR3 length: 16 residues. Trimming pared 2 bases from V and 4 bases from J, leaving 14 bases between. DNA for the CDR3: TGTGCCAGCAGCCAACTTCCCTCGGGGGTCACCGGGGAGCTGTTTTTT. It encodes CASSQLPSGVTGELFF.

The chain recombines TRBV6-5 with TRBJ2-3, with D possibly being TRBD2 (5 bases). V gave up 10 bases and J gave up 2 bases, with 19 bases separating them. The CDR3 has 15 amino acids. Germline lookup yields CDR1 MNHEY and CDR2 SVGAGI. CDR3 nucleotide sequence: TGTGCCACCTGGGGAGCGGTAAAGACCACAGATACGCAGTATTTT. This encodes CATWGAVKTTDTQYF.

CDR3 residues: CASSYSFSGQYTEAFF. The CDR3 coding sequence is TGTGCCAGCAGTTACTCGTTTAGTGGGCAGTACACTGAAGCTTTCTTT. This rearrangement joins TRBV6-5 to TRBJ1-1; no firm D call. The germline V gene encodes CDR1 MNHEY and CDR2 SVGAGI. The CDR3 is 16 residues long. The V end lost 0 bases, the J end lost 3 bases, and 14 bases lay between the germline ends.

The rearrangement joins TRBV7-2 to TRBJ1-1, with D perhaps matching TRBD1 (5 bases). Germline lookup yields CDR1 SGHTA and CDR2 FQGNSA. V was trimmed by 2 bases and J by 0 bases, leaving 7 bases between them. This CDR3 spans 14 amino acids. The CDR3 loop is CASSLQGMNTEAFF. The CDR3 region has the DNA TGTGCCAGCAGCTTACAGGGAATGAACACTGAAGCTTTCTTT.

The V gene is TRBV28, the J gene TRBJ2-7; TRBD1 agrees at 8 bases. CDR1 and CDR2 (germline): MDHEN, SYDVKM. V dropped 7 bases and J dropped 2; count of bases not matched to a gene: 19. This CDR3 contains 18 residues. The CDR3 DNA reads TGTGCCAGCACCTACGGGACAGGTCCTCAACTGTCTGCCTACGAGCAGTACTTC. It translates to CASTYGTGPQLSAYEQYF. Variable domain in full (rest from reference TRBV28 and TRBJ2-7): DVKVTQSSRYLVKRTGEKVFLECVQDMDHENMFWYRQDPGLGLRLIYFSYDVKMKEKGDIPEGYSVSREKKERFSLILESASTNQTSMYLCASTYGTGPQLSAYEQYFGPGTRLTVT.

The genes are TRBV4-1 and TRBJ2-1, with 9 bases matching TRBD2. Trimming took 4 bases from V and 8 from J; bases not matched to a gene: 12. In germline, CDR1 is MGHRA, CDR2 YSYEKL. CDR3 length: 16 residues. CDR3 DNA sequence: TGCGCCAGCAGCCCCACCTTTAGCGGGAGAGGCGATGAGCAGTTCTTC. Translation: CASSPTFSGRGDEQFF.

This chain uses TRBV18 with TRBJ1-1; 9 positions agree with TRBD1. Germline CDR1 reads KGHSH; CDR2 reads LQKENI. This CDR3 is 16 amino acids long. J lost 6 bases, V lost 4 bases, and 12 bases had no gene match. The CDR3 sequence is CASSRTGTGSLAEAFF. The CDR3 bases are TGTGCCAGCTCACGCACCGGGACAGGGTCGCTCGCTGAAGCTTTCTTT.

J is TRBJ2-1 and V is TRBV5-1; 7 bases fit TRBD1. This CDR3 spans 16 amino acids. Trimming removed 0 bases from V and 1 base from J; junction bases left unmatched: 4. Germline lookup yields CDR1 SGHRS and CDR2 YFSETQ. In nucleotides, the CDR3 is TGCGCCAGCAGCTTGGGTGGCAGGGGGTCCTACAATGAGCAGTTCTTC. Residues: CASSLGGRGSYNEQFF.